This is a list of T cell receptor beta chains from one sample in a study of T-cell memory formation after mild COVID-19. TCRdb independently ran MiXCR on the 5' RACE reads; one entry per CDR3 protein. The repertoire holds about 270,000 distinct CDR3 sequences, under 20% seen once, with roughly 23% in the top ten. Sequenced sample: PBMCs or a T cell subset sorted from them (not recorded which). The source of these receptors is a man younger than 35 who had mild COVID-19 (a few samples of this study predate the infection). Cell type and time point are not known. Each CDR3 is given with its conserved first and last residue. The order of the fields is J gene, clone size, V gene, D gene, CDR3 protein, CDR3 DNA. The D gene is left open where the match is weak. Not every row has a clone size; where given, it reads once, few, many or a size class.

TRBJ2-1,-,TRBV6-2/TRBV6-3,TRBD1,CASRPPGGISYNEQFF,TGTGCCAGCAGGCCCCCAGGGGGCATCTCCTACAATGAGCAGTTCTTC
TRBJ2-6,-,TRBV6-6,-,CASSSTRDDVLTF,TGTGCCAGCAGTTCCACTAGGGACGACGTCCTGACTTTC
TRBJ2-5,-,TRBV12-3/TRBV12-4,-,CASSLGQKETQYF,TGTGCCAGCAGCCTCGGACAGAAAGAGACCCAGTACTTC
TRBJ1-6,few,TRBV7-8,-,CASSLRVRNSPLHF,TGTGCCAGCAGCTTAAGGGTACGGAATTCACCCCTCCACTTT
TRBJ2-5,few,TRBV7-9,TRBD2,CASARGVTQYF,TGTGCCAGCGCTCGGGGGGTGACCCAGTACTTC
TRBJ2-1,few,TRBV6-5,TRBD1,CASSRAGGNEQFF,TGTGCCAGCAGTAGGGCAGGGGGCAATGAGCAGTTCTTC
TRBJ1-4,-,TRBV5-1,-,CASSIGGLEKLFF,TGCGCCAGCAGTATCGGAGGGCTTGAAAAACTGTTTTTT
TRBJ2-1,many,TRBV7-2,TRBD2,CASRPLSGGGYNEQFF,TGTGCCAGCAGACCCCTCAGCGGGGGCGGCTACAATGAGCAGTTCTTC
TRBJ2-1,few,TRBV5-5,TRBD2,CASSLLLPLAARGEQFF,TGTGCCAGCAGCTTACTCCTCCCTCTAGCGGCCCGGGGTGAGCAGTTCTTC
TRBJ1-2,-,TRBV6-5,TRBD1,CASSSGQGRRSYGYTF,TGTGCCAGCAGTTCCGGACAGGGCAGACGTTCCTATGGCTACACCTTC
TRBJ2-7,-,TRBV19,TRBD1,CASRAGQGIYYEQYF,TGTGCCAGTAGGGCGGGACAGGGGATATACTACGAGCAGTACTTC
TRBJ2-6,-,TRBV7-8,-,CASSRTLLSSGANVLTF,TGTGCCAGCAGCAGGACACTTCTTTCCTCTGGGGCCAACGTCCTGACTTTC
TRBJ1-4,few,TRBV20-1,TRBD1,CSAAPPDRDEKLFF,TGCAGTGCTGCCCCCCCGGACAGGGATGAAAAACTGTTTTTT
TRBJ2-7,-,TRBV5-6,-,CASRKEVGLEQYF,TGTGCCAGCAGAAAAGAAGTGGGGTTAGAGCAGTACTTC
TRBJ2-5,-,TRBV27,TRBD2,CASSLTSRRETQYF,TGTGCCAGCAGCCTGACTAGCAGGCGAGAGACCCAGTACTTC
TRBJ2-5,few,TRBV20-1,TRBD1,CSAVDRGQETQYF,TGCAGTGCCGTGGACAGGGGGCAAGAGACCCAGTACTTC
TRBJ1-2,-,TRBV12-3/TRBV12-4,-,CASRAGNYGYTF,TGTGCCAGCAGGGCAGGGAACTATGGCTACACCTTC
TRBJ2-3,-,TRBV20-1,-,CSARQGPSTDTQYF,TGCAGTGCTAGGCAGGGGCCGAGCACAGATACGCAGTATTTT
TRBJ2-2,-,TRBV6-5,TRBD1,CASSWDRADTGELFF,TGTGCCAGCAGTTGGGACAGGGCGGACACCGGGGAGCTGTTTTTT
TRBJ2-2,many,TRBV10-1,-,CASSADAGELFF,TGCGCCAGCAGTGCTGACGCCGGGGAGCTGTTTTTT
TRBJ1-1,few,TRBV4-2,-,CASSLGARGMVEAFF,TGTGCCAGCAGCCTTGGGGCTCGGGGTATGGTGGAAGCTTTCTTT
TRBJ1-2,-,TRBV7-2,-,CASSDRARGEIYGYTF,TGTGCCAGCAGCGACCGGGCGAGAGGGGAGATATATGGCTACACCTTC
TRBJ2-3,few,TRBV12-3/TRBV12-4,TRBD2,CASSLSLAVTDTQYF,TGTGCCAGCAGTTTAAGTCTAGCGGTGACAGATACGCAGTATTTT
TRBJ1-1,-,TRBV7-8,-,CASSLLWQGLDEAFF,TGTGCCAGCAGCTTATTGTGGCAGGGTCTAGATGAAGCTTTCTTT
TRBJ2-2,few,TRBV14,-,CASSQVGNTGELFF,TGTGCCAGCAGCCAAGTCGGGAACACCGGGGAGCTGTTTTTT
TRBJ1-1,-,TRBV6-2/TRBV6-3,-,CASSYHRATNTEAFF,TGTGCCAGCAGTTATCACAGGGCTACGAACACTGAAGCTTTCTTT
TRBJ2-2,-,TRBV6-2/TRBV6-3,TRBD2,CASRTWEGNTGELFF,TGTGCCAGCAGAACATGGGAGGGGAACACCGGGGAGCTGTTTTTT
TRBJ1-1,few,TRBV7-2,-,CASSFHLPDTEAFF,TGTGCCAGCAGCTTCCATCTTCCGGACACTGAAGCTTTCTTT
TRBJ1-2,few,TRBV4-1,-,CASSHATGPGDGYTF,TGCGCCAGCAGCCACGCTACAGGGCCCGGTGATGGCTACACCTTC
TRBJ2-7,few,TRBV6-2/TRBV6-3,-,CASSYNGYEQYF,TGTGCCAGCAGTTACAATGGCTACGAGCAGTACTTC
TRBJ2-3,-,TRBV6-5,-,CASSYDTADTQYF,TGTGCCAGCAGTTATGATACCGCAGATACGCAGTATTTT
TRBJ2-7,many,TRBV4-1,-,CASSTLPDRNYEQYF,TGCGCCAGCAGTACGTTACCTGACAGGAACTACGAGCAGTACTTC
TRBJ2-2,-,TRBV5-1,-,CASSWELSTGELFF,TGCGCCAGCAGCTGGGAGTTGTCCACCGGGGAGCTGTTTTTT
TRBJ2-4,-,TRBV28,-,CAISAGTIQYF,TGTGCCATCTCGGCAGGGACCATTCAGTACTTC
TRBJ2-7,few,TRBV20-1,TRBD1,CSARDSRQGSPEQYF,TGCAGTGCTAGAGATAGTAGACAGGGATCCCCCGAGCAGTACTTC
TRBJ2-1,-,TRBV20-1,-,CSARTNEQFF,TGCAGTGCCCGAACGAATGAGCAGTTCTTC
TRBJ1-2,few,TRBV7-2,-,CASSDRNYGYTF,TGTGCCAGCAGCGACAGGAACTATGGCTACACCTTC
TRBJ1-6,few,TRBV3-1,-,CASSQDGGLRSPLHF,TGTGCCAGCAGCCAAGACGGGGGTCTTCGGTCACCCCTCCACTTT
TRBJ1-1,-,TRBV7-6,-,CASSSSRDKNTEAFF,TGTGCCAGCAGCTCGTCCCGGGACAAGAACACTGAAGCTTTCTTT
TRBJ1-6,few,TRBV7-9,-,CASRPDPNAPLHF,TGTGCCAGCAGACCGGACCCTAATGCACCCCTCCACTTT
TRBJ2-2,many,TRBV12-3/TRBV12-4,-,CASAPRAGKNTGELFF,TGTGCCAGCGCCCCCCGGGCAGGGAAAAACACCGGGGAGCTGTTTTTT
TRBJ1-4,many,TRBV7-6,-,CASSPTVGEKLFF,TGTGCCAGCAGCCCTACGGTCGGGGAAAAACTGTTTTTT
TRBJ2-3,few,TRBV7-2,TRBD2,CASSLAQLAGTDTQYF,TGTGCCAGCAGCTTAGCGCAACTAGCGGGGACAGATACGCAGTATTTT
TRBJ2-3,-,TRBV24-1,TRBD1,CATSVQGADTQYF,TGTGCCACCAGTGTACAGGGGGCAGATACGCAGTATTTT
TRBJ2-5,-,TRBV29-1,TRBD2,CSVDGLAGSQETQYF,TGCAGCGTTGACGGACTAGCGGGTTCACAAGAGACCCAGTACTTC
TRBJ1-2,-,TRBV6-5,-,CASSYGEQGGYGYTF,TGTGCCAGCAGTTACGGGGAGCAGGGAGGCTATGGCTACACCTTC
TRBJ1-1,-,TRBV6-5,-,CASSRRGGEMNTEAFF,TGTGCCAGCAGCCGTCGGGGGGGCGAGATGAACACTGAAGCTTTCTTT
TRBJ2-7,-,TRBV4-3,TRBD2,CASSQERGNSYEQYF,TGCGCCAGCAGCCAAGAGCGGGGGAACTCCTACGAGCAGTACTTC
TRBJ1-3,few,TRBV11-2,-,CASSQQFSGNTIYF,TGTGCCAGCAGCCAACAATTCTCTGGAAACACCATATATTTT
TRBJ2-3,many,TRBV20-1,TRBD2,CSVHLAGGLTDTQYF,TGCAGTGTACACCTAGCGGGGGGCCTCACAGATACGCAGTATTTT
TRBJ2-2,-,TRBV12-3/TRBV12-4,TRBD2,CASSPPWGGNTGELFF,TGTGCCAGCAGCCCCCCCTGGGGGGGGAACACCGGGGAGCTGTTTTTT
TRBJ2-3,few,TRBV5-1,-,CASSSSGGMDTQYF,TGCGCCAGCAGCTCAAGTGGGGGTATGGATACGCAGTATTTT
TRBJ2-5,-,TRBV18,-,CASSPRVGPETQYF,TGTGCCAGCTCACCACGGGTCGGACCAGAGACCCAGTACTTC
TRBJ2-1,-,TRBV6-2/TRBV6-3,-,CASSWGGNNEQFF,TGTGCCAGCAGTTGGGGCGGAAACAATGAGCAGTTCTTC
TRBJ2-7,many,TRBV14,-,CASSPEGFSYEQYF,TGTGCCAGCAGCCCGGAGGGCTTTTCCTACGAGCAGTACTTC